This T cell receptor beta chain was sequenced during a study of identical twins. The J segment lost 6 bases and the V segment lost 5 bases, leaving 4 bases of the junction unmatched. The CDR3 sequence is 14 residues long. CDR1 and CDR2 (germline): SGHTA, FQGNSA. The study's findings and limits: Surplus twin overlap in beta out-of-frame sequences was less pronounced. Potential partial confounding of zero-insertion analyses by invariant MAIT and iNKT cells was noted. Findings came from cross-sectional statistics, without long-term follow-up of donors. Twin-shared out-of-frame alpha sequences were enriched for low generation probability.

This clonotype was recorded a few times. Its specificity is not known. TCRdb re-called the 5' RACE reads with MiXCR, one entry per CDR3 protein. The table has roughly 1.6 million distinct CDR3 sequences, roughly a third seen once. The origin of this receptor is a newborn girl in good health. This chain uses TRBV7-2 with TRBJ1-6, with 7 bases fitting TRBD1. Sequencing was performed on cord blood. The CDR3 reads CASSKTGTNSPLHF. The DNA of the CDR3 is TGTGCCAGCAGCAAGACAGGGACTAATTCACCCCTCCACTTT. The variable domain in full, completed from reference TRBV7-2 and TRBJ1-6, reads GAGVSQSPSNKVTEKGKDVELRCDPISGHTALYWYRQSLGQGLEFLIYFQGNSAPDKSGLPSDRFSAERTGGSVSTLTIQRTQQEDSAVYLCASSKTGTNSPLHFGNGTRLTVT.